This T cell receptor beta chain was observed in a study of breast tumors, draining lymph nodes, adjacent tissues. Findings of the study overall: Luminal-like breast cancer showed significantly higher tumor–nontumor repertoire similarity than basal-like.

In this sample, this clonotype turned up many times. The antigen is unknown. The ends were cut back, 1 base at V and 5 bases at J, with 15 bases in the middle. The CDR3 covers 15 residues. Germline-derived CDR1 and CDR2 are SGHAT and FQNNGV. Axillary draining lymph nodes of breast cancer patients supplied the node samples. TCRdb itself ran the multiplex PCR reads through MiXCR, one entry per CDR3 protein. The sample shows under 150,000 distinct CDR3 sequences, around 21% of them seen only once. This TCR derives from a female donor with breast cancer. Some clones in this sample may be carry-over from other donors' samples. The sequencing input was axillary lymph node tissue. V is TRBV11-2 and J is TRBJ2-7; D is undetermined. CDR3 bases: TGTGCCAGCAGCTTAGTTGGAACAGACCCTAACGAGCAGTACTTC. This encodes CASSLVGTDPNEQYF.